This record concerns one TCR beta chain sequence. These data come from a study of T cell repertoires in cytomegalovirus infection. At the level of the study: Through public TCR beta signatures, both CMV infection and matching HLA type were indicated.

Germline V gene sequence: CDR1 MDHEN, CDR2 SYDVKM. This CDR3 contains 14 residues. Trimming removed 5 bases from V and 5 bases from J; junction bases left unmatched: 5. TCRdb re-analysed the reads in MiXCR, keeping a single row per CDR3 protein. The table lists a few hundred thousand distinct CDR3 sequences, approximately 18% of them singletons, with 8.5% to 10% in the top ten. This receptor was identified in a human donor in good health (CMV status not recorded). Some clones in this sample may be carry-over from other donors' samples. Specimen: PBMCs. V and J are TRBV28 and TRBJ2-4; TRBD1 matches 8 bases. CDR3 DNA sequence: TGTGCCAGCAGTAGACCGGGACAGGAAAACATTCAGTACTTC. It specifies CASSRPGQENIQYF. The full variable domain, completed using reference TRBV28 and TRBJ2-4, is DVKVTQSSRYLVKRTGEKVFLECVQDMDHENMFWYRQDPGLGLRLIYFSYDVKMKEKGDIPEGYSVSREKKERFSLILESASTNQTSMYLCASSRPGQENIQYFGAGTRLSVL.